What follows are 11 T cell receptor beta chains derived from one specimen sequenced in a study of T-cell reconstitution after alpha-beta-depleted transplantation in children. Unique molecular identifiers tagged the TCRbeta library. Each CDR3 protein is one row after TCRdb ran MiXCR on the PCR reads. The sample lists thousands of distinct CDR3 sequences; about 23% were seen once. The sample consisted of PBMCs, mostly from graft donor cells, taken 60 days after TCRalphabeta/CD19-depleted stem cell transplant. The origin of the receptors is a boy in the first two years of life who had a stem cell transplant for acute myeloid leukemia, so the T cells may come from the graft donor.

By frequency in the sample, this clonotype is medium-sized. The rearrangement links TRBV7-9 to TRBJ2-3, with D perhaps matching TRBD1 or TRBD2 (5 bases each). The CDR3 covers 17 residues. The V end was cut by 4 bases, the J end by 4 bases, with 21 bases between. Per germline, CDR1 SEHNR and CDR2 FQNEAQ (reference sequence). DNA for the CDR3: TGTGCCAGCAGCTCCACTAGGGGCAGGGTAGCAGCAGATACGCAGTATTTT. It is translated as CASSSTRGRVAADTQYF. Using reference TRBV7-9 and TRBJ2-3 for the parts outside the CDR3, the full variable domain is DTGVSQNPRHKITKRGQNVTFRCDPISEHNRLYWYRQTLGQGPEFLTYFQNEAQLEKSRLLSDRFSAERPKGSFSTLEIQRTEQGDSAMYLCASSSTRGRVAADTQYFGPGTRLTVL.

This clonotype was observed at least ten times. This sequence joins TRBV21-1 and TRBJ1-4. TRBV21-1 is classified as a pseudogene. The CDR3 has 14 residues. The CDR3 region is CASSKVFSGKKLFF. The CDR3 DNA sequence: TGTGCCAGCAGCAAAGTCTTCTCGGGTAAAAAACTGTTTTTT.

CDR3 loop: CASSLEGDETQYF. The CDR3 nucleotides are TGTGCCAGCAGTTTAGAAGGGGACGAGACCCAGTACTTC. The chain combines TRBV27 with TRBJ2-5; D may correspond to TRBD1 or TRBD2 (5 bases each). Trimming took 2 bases from V and 5 from J, leaving 9 bases between them. The CDR3 contains 13 residues. CDR1 MNHEY and CDR2 SMNVEV come from the germline V gene (reference sequence).

About this clonotype itself: One end of the junction does not line up with germline, which may come from a read error. The rearrangement links TRBV20-1 to TRBJ1-6; 11 nucleotides align to TRBD1. Looked up from germline, CDR1 is DFQATT and CDR2 is SNEGSKA (reference sequence). This CDR3 is 15 amino acids long. The CDR3 loop is CSAGGQGVANSSLHF. CDR3 in DNA: TGCAGTGCGGGGGGACAGGGGGTCGCTAATTCATCCCTCCACTTT.

This clonotype was seen ten or more times. V and J are TRBV6-5 and TRBJ2-7; D is possibly TRBD1 (6 bases). The CDR3 loop spans 15 amino acids. Trimming shortened V by 2 bases and J by 3 bases, and 14 bases separated the two germline ends. Germline V lookup: CDR1 MNHEY, CDR2 SVGAGI. The CDR3, as DNA: TGTGCCAGCAGTTACCCAGGGGCCAGAGGCTACGAGCAGTACTTC. Its protein is CASSYPGARGYEQYF.

CDR3 sequence: CASRYTGVGVNNEQFF. CDR3 nucleotides: TGTGCCAGCAGATATACAGGGGTAGGGGTTAACAATGAGCAGTTCTTC. The chain links TRBV7-2 to TRBJ2-1; 7 nucleotides align to TRBD1. Germline V gene lookup returns CDR1 SGHTA and CDR2 FQGNSA. CDR3 length: 16 amino acids. Trimming at V came to 6 bases and at J to 5 bases, leaving 13 bases not matched to a gene.

At least ten counts were recorded for this clonotype. This sequence joins TRBV25-1 and TRBJ2-3; D tentatively reads TRBD1 or TRBD2 (5 bases each). The CDR3 runs 16 residues. V lost 1 base to trimming and J lost 2 bases, with 13 bases between them. Germline V lookup: CDR1 MGHDK, CDR2 SYGVNS. The CDR3 nucleotides are TGTGCCAGCAGTGAATTGGGGGAAGGCGACACAGATACGCAGTATTTT. Residues: CASSELGEGDTDTQYF.

This clonotype was observed many times. The chain couples TRBV12-3 or TRBV12-4 to TRBJ1-2; possibly TRBD1 for D (5 bases). This CDR3 spans 11 amino acids. Trimming removed 3 bases at V and 7 bases at J, with 6 bases between. CDR3 bases: TGTGCCAGCAGTTTCGGGGGTGGCTACACCTTC. It encodes CASSFGGGYTF.

By share, this clonotype counts as medium-sized (0.01 to 0.1%). The chain carries TRBV7-2 and TRBJ2-2; D unresolved. Germline V gives CDR1 SGHTA, CDR2 FQGNSA. Trimming removed 2 bases from V and 5 bases from J, with 6 bases in between. The CDR3 totals 13 residues. In nucleotides, the CDR3 is TGTGCCAGCAGCTTACAGGTGACCGGGGAGCTGTTTTTT. Translating gives CASSLQVTGELFF.

The chain employs TRBV28 and TRBJ1-2, with no clear D. Germline V gene sequence: CDR1 MDHEN, CDR2 SYDVKM. The V gene lost 4 bases and the J gene lost 2 bases, with 2 bases spanning the gap. The CDR3 loop spans 11 amino acids. Here the CDR3 DNA reads TGTGCCAGCAGTTACAACTATGGCTACACCTTC. Translation: CASSYNYGYTF.

This clonotype counts as medium-sized. The chain joins TRBV24-1 to TRBJ1-4; D may be TRBD1 (5 bases). Germline CDR1 KGHDR, CDR2 SFDVKD. Trimming pared 5 bases from V and 4 bases from J, leaving 13 bases between. The CDR3 has 15 residues. For the CDR3, the DNA is TGTGCCACCAGTGCAACCGGGGCCGGTAATGAAAAACTGTTTTTT. This translates into CATSATGAGNEKLFF.